The 26 T cell receptor beta chains listed next were all sequenced from one sample in a study of CD4+ T cells in melanoma. Libraries were prepared by immunoSEQ multiplex PCR; TCRdb keeps only in-frame clonotypes and omits some of them. The sample has thousands of clones; approximately 64% are singletons. Specimen: cells from a culture (not recorded whether cultured in vitro). The origin of the receptors is a human donor with melanoma.

V and J are TRBV14 and TRBJ2-3; 13 positions agree with TRBD2. Germline CDR1 and CDR2: SGHDN and FVKESK. The CDR3 spans 16 residues. V trimming: 4 bases; J trimming: 0 bases; junction bases outside the gene matches: 1. In DNA, the CDR3 is TGTGCCAGCAGCCCACTAGCGGGGGGGAGCACAGATACGCAGTATTTT. Protein: CASSPLAGGSTDTQYF.

This chain uses TRBV13 with TRBJ1-5, with D possibly matching TRBD1 (5 bases). Germline CDR1 PRHDT, CDR2 FYEKMQ (reference sequence). The CDR3 is made up of 14 amino acids. The V end lost 0 bases, the J end lost 11 bases, and 14 bases lay between the germline ends. The CDR3 nucleotides read TGTGCCAGCAGCTTAGGCCGATGGGGCGATGCCCAGCATTTT. It yields the protein CASSLGRWGDAQHF.

This clone is termed medium-sized (0.01 to 0.1%). The rearrangement joins TRBV5-1 to TRBJ2-1, with 9 positions matching TRBD1. The CDR3 sequence is 15 residues long. Germline CDR1 and CDR2: SGHRS and YFSETQ. V lost 4 bases and J lost 6; bases outside the gene matches: 8. The CDR3 sequence: CASSLRTGDGNEQFF. CDR3 DNA: TGCGCCAGCAGCCTGAGGACAGGGGATGGCAATGAGCAGTTCTTC.

By its share, this clone is large. V gene TRBV15 combines with J gene TRBJ1-1; D is unclear. The V gene's germline CDR1 is LNHNV and CDR2 YYDKDF (reference sequence). Trimming pared 0 bases from V and 0 bases from J, leaving 8 bases between. This CDR3 region has 15 residues. CDR3 region: CATSRDKVMNTEAFF. The CDR3 nucleotides read TGTGCCACCAGCAGAGATAAAGTCATGAACACTGAAGCTTTCTTT.

The gene calls are TRBV4-3 and TRBJ1-1; D is ambiguous. The germline gives CDR1 LGHNA, CDR2 YSLEER. The V end lost 0 bases, the J end lost 0 bases, and 5 bases lay between the germline ends. CDR3 size: 14 residues. In nucleotides, the CDR3 is TGCGCCAGCAGCCAAGACGGTCTGAACACTGAAGCTTTCTTT. Its translation: CASSQDGLNTEAFF.

This chain connects TRBV27 to TRBJ1-6, with 12 positions matching TRBD1. V lost 8 bases, J lost 9 bases, and 8 bases stayed unmatched. This CDR3 is 15 amino acids long. The germline V gene has CDR1 MNHEY and CDR2 SMNVEV (reference sequence). DNA of the CDR3: TGTGCCAGCCGTGGGACAGGGGGCGTTGCTTCACCCCTCCACTTT. Protein product: CASRGTGGVASPLHF.

The genes are TRBV5-4 and TRBJ2-5; D possibly corresponds to TRBD2 (5 bases). From germline, CDR1 is SGHNT and CDR2 YYREEE (reference sequence). The ends were cut back, 4 bases at V and 1 base at J, with 8 bases in the middle. This CDR3 comprises 13 residues. The CDR3 DNA follows: TGTGCCAGCAGCCCGGCGGGCCAAGAGACCCAGTACTTC. It specifies CASSPAGQETQYF.

The CDR3 bases are TGCGCCAGCAAGGCCGATAGCTCCTACGAGCAGTACTTC. This sequence encodes CASKADSSYEQYF. This rearrangement joins TRBV5-1 to TRBJ2-7; D gene uncertain. The CDR3 has 13 residues. V was cut by 6 bases and J by 0 bases, with 10 bases left in between. The germline V gene has CDR1 SGHRS and CDR2 YFSETQ.

This rearrangement joins TRBV4-1 to TRBJ1-1; D is perhaps TRBD1 (5 bases). The CDR3 totals 15 residues. Germline loops: CDR1 MGHRA, CDR2 YSYEKL. Trimming cost V 1 base and J 8 bases, with 17 bases left between them. CDR3 residues: CASSQVGGGNWEAFF. In DNA, the CDR3 is TGCGCCAGCAGCCAAGTGGGGGGGGGAAACTGGGAAGCTTTCTTT.

This clone was seen more than once but under ten times. The chain recombines TRBV7-2 with TRBJ2-7; 9 nucleotides line up with TRBD1. With 6 bases clipped from V and 1 base from J, the junction kept 4 bases outside the gene matches. The CDR3 has 14 residues. Germline CDR1 and CDR2: SGHTA and FQGNSA. CDR3 sequence: CASRYRGRSYEQYF. The CDR3 DNA reads TGTGCCAGCAGATACAGGGGGCGATCCTACGAGCAGTACTTC.

Sample share makes this clone medium-sized. Written as DNA, the CDR3 is TGTGCCAGCAGGACCTGGACAGTTCGCTCCTACAATGAGCAGTTCTTC. It codes for CASRTWTVRSYNEQFF. This rearrangement joins TRBV2 to TRBJ2-1; TRBD1 might be the D (6 bases). Germline V gene data show CDR1 as SNHLY and CDR2 as FYNNEI. Trimming removed 6 bases at V and 0 bases at J, with 15 bases between. The CDR3 is 16 amino acids.

The sample holds one count of this clone. The J gene is TRBJ1-5, the V gene TRBV6-5; tentative D call: TRBD1 (5 bases). Trimming removed 6 bases from V and 0 bases from J, with 9 bases in between. This CDR3 spans 14 amino acids. Germline CDR1 and CDR2: MNHEY and SVGAGI. CDR3 bases: TGTGCCAGCAGGGGGGACCTTAGCAATCAGCCCCAGCATTTT. This encodes CASRGDLSNQPQHF.

This chain connects TRBV28 to TRBJ2-1; a weak D match, TRBD1 (6 bases). The germline V and J ends were trimmed by 5 bases and 8 bases, with 10 bases remaining between them. The CDR3 has 12 residues. Germline CDR1 MDHEN, CDR2 SYDVKM. CDR3 DNA: TGTGCCAGCAGTCAACAGGGATATGAGCAGTTCTTC. The encoded protein is CASSQQGYEQFF.

This chain connects TRBV5-1 to TRBJ2-3; D is unclear. Germline values: CDR1 SGHRS, CDR2 YFSETQ. The CDR3 consists of 13 residues. V lost 2 bases, J lost 3 bases, and 7 bases lay in between. DNA for the CDR3: TGCGCCAGCAGCTTTGCGGTAACAGATACGCAGTATTTT. This translates into CASSFAVTDTQYF.

This chain links TRBV9 with TRBJ1-5; no firm D call. Trimming pared 0 bases from V and 0 bases from J, leaving 7 bases between. CDR1 is SGDLS, CDR2 YYNGEE, per germline. This CDR3 is 15 amino acids long. In DNA form, the CDR3 reads TGTGCCAGCAGCGTAGGTTGGGGTAGCAATCAGCCCCAGCATTTT. This sequence encodes CASSVGWGSNQPQHF.

This chain's CDR3 is CASSLAGGATGELFF. In nucleotides, the CDR3 is TGTGCCAGCAGCTTAGCGGGGGGCGCCACCGGGGAGCTGTTTTTT. J is TRBJ2-2 and V is TRBV7-8; D may correspond to TRBD1 or TRBD2 (6 bases each). The CDR3 covers 15 residues. With 0 bases removed from V and 4 bases from J, the gap between germline ends came to 9 bases. Germline CDR1 and CDR2: SGHVS and FQNEAQ.

The V and J genes are TRBV27 and TRBJ1-1, with a possible D match to TRBD1 (5 bases). The V and J ends lost 5 bases and 4 bases respectively, with 17 bases between them. The CDR3 is 15 residues long. CDR1 MNHEY and CDR2 SMNVEV come from the germline V gene (reference sequence). The CDR3, as DNA: TGTGCCAGCAGTCCAAGCCCAGGGCTGGGCACTGAAGCTTTCTTT. Translation: CASSPSPGLGTEAFF.

The CDR3 DNA is TGTGCCAGCAGCCCGTCACCCTACGAGCAGTACTTC. As protein: CASSPSPYEQYF. This sequence joins TRBV7-8 and TRBJ2-7, with D unresolved. The CDR3 sequence is 12 residues long. V dropped 5 bases and J dropped 2 bases, with 7 bases sitting between them. CDR1 SGHVS and CDR2 FQNEAQ come from the germline V gene.

This clone was detected once. The chain is built from TRBV5-6 and TRBJ1-1; 8 bases are a match to TRBD1. Trimming removed 4 bases from V and 9 bases from J; junction bases left unmatched: 8. CDR1 is SGHDT and CDR2 is YYEEEE in the germline V gene. The CDR3 length is 13 residues. In DNA, the CDR3 is TGTGCCAGCAGCCGGACAGGGAGGCCCCAAGCTTTCTTT. This encodes CASSRTGRPQAFF.

This clone was found a few times. This rearrangement joins TRBV21-1 to TRBJ2-7; no check of the table's D call, TRBD2, against the DNA was made. TRBV21-1 is reported as a pseudogene. The CDR3 contains 14 residues. In DNA, the CDR3 is TGTGCCAGCCGTACTACCCATCGGACCTACGAGCAGTACTTC. Amino acid sequence: CASRTTHRTYEQYF.

The CDR3: CASSWTGTPYGYTF. Here the CDR3 DNA reads TGTGCCAGCAGTTGGACAGGGACCCCCTATGGCTACACCTTC. The chain combines TRBV28 with TRBJ1-2, with 8 bases identical to TRBD1. The V gene end was trimmed by 4 bases and the J gene end by 4 bases; junction bases not matched to a gene: 5. Germline loops: CDR1 MDHEN, CDR2 SYDVKM. This CDR3 region has 14 residues.

This chain joins TRBV28 and TRBJ1-1; D gene unclear. There are 10 residues in the CDR3. Germline loops: CDR1 MDHEN, CDR2 SYDVKM. The CDR3 reads CASGSTEAFF. The CDR3 coding sequence is TGTGCATCGGGTTCGACTGAAGCTTTCTTT.

This clone is medium-sized within its sample. This chain joins TRBV27 and TRBJ1-2; unclear D gene. In germline, CDR1 is MNHEY, CDR2 SMNVEV (reference sequence). V was trimmed by 3 bases and J by 7 bases, leaving 12 bases between them. The CDR3 runs 13 residues. CDR3 in amino acids: CASSFMGLGGYTF. In nucleotides, the CDR3 is TGTGCCAGCAGTTTTATGGGGTTAGGTGGCTACACCTTC.

V is TRBV18 and J is TRBJ1-4; D not resolved. Trimming removed 2 bases at V and 0 bases at J, with 7 bases between. Germline lookup yields CDR1 KGHSH and CDR2 LQKENI. This CDR3 has 15 amino acids. This CDR3 reads CASSPRRATNEKLFF. In DNA form, the CDR3 reads TGTGCCAGCTCACCAAGGAGGGCAACTAATGAAAAACTGTTTTTT.

The chain couples TRBV7-9 to TRBJ2-5; a weak D match, TRBD1 (5 bases). Trimming shortened V by 8 bases and J by 0 bases, and 22 bases separated the two germline ends. Per the germline V gene, CDR1 is SEHNR and CDR2 is FQNEAQ (reference sequence). This CDR3 has 17 residues. The CDR3 DNA reads as TGTGCCAGCCCAGCTTCCTATTTGACAGATAACCAAGAGACCCAGTACTTC. This gives the protein CASPASYLTDNQETQYF.

CDR3 sequence (DNA): TGTGCCAGCAGCAGGGGGCTTAGGACCTACGAGCAGTACTTC. It translates to CASSRGLRTYEQYF. The chain combines TRBV7-9 with TRBJ2-7, with 7 positions matching TRBD1. This CDR3 region has 14 residues. Trimming took 5 bases from V and 2 from J; bases not matched to a gene: 6. Germline CDR1 is SEHNR and CDR2 is FQNEAQ (reference sequence).